This T cell receptor (beta chain) was retrieved from a study of vaccination and CD4 T cells after COVID-19. The wider study: Six male and four female convalescents took part, two of them Hispanic. Post-vaccination samples were procured at a median of approximately 70 days following dose two (range 14 to 241). There were a few convalescent patients sampled at day 14 and again at days 161 to 241 post-vaccination.

On this clonotype: Its antigen remains unknown.

The CDR3 runs 16 residues. Between the trimmed V and J ends, which lost 5 bases and 0 bases, there was a span of 16 bases. CDR1 and CDR2 from the germline V gene are SGHNT and YENEEA. One entry per CDR3 protein, called by TCRdb with MiXCR from the PCR reads. The data contain tens of thousands of distinct CDR3 sequences, 49% of them singletons. Time point reported: late sampling 161 to 241 days after vaccination in a few convalescent patients. General study points: A nonsignificant median increase from roughly 21 to 40 SARS-CoV-2-reactive clonotypes was observed.

The sample here was CD4+ T cells from blood, taken about 7 months after SARS-CoV-2 vaccination. The J gene is TRBJ1-1, the V gene TRBV11-3; the D gene is possibly TRBD1 (6 bases). This clonotype was obtained from a human donor who had recovered from COVID-19. CDR3 protein: CASSIRTGHMNTEAFF. For the CDR3, the DNA is TGTGCCAGCAGCATTAGAACGGGACACATGAACACTGAAGCTTTCTTT.